These 8 T cell receptor beta chains originate from one sample sequenced in a study of cytomegalovirus exposure and HLA in healthy donors. The data were produced by immunoSEQ multiplex PCR, yet TCRdb's version contains in-frame clones alone and is incomplete. Of 150,000 to 200,000 clones in the sample, about 90% are singletons; the top ten hold roughly 5.7%. Sequenced input: PBMCs. These receptors all stem from a woman aged 25 to 39 in good health and CMV-seronegative.

The chain uses TRBV5-1 and TRBJ1-4; D call uncertain. The CDR3 consists of 12 residues. Trimming cost V 3 bases and J 7 bases, with 7 bases left between them. Germline lookup yields CDR1 SGHRS and CDR2 YFSETQ. The CDR3 sequence: CASSYSGEKLFF. The CDR3 bases are TGCGCCAGCAGCTATTCGGGTGAAAAACTGTTTTTT.

The chain is built from TRBV6-5 and TRBJ2-7, with a tentative D call TRBD1 (6 bases). The V end was cut by 7 bases, the J end by 5 bases, with 9 bases between. The CDR3 consists of 11 residues. Germline lookup yields CDR1 MNHEY and CDR2 SVGAGI. CDR3 in amino acids: CASIGGHEQYF. The CDR3 DNA reads as TGTGCCAGCATAGGGGGTCACGAGCAGTACTTC.

This CDR3 is CASSWGEQGNQPQHF. In DNA, the CDR3 is TGTGCCAGCAGCTGGGGGGAGCAGGGCAATCAGCCCCAGCATTTT. The V and J genes are TRBV6-1 and TRBJ1-5; the D gene is possibly TRBD1 (5 bases). Germline CDR1 reads MNHNS; CDR2 reads SASEGT. CDR3 length equals 15 residues. V was clipped by 6 bases and J by 2 bases, with 14 bases between them.

This clone was seen more than once but under ten times. This rearrangement joins TRBV7-9 to TRBJ2-5, with D hard to call. The germline V gene has CDR1 SEHNR and CDR2 FQNEAQ (reference sequence). The CDR3 is made up of 16 amino acids. Trimming took off 5 bases at V and 2 bases at J, with 18 bases between the two ends. CDR3 nucleotide sequence: TGTGCCAGCAGCCCAAGACCCCCGTCCCATCAAGAGACCCAGTACTTC. This codes for CASSPRPPSHQETQYF. Full variable domain (remainder filled in from reference TRBV7-9 and TRBJ2-5): DTGVSQNPRHKITKRGQNVTFRCDPISEHNRLYWYRQTLGQGPEFLTYFQNEAQLEKSRLLSDRFSAERPKGSFSTLEIQRTEQGDSAMYLCASSPRPPSHQETQYFGPGTRLLVL.

The chain carries TRBV30 and TRBJ2-5; D not resolved. This CDR3 comprises 14 residues. V lost 6 bases to trimming and J lost 5 bases, with 19 bases between them. Germline CDR1 and CDR2: GTSNPN and SVGIG (reference sequence). The CDR3 sequence: CACGLHVGGETQYF. The CDR3 nucleotides read TGTGCCTGCGGGTTACACGTTGGTGGGGAGACCCAGTACTTC.

V gene TRBV2 combines with J gene TRBJ2-7; D possibly corresponds to TRBD2 (6 bases). This CDR3 is built from 12 residues. Germline lookup yields CDR1 SNHLY and CDR2 FYNNEI. The V end was cut by 6 bases, the J end by 4 bases, with 10 bases between. This chain's CDR3 is CASRGGVYEQYF. DNA for the CDR3: TGTGCCAGCAGGGGGGGAGTTTACGAGCAGTACTTC.

The chain carries TRBV7-2 and TRBJ2-1, with a possible D match to TRBD1 (6 bases). The CDR3 consists of 15 residues. V lost 4 bases to trimming and J lost 4 bases, with 14 bases between them. Germline V CDR1 and CDR2: SGHTA, FQGNSA. The CDR3 loop reads CASSSARGIYNEQFF. The CDR3 DNA sequence: TGTGCCAGCAGCTCAGCGAGGGGGATTTACAATGAGCAGTTCTTC.

This chain uses TRBV7-9 with TRBJ2-3; D gene unclear. There are 13 residues in the CDR3. V lost 1 base, J lost 7 bases, and 9 bases lay in between. Germline CDR1 is SEHNR and CDR2 is FQNEAQ (reference sequence). The CDR3 coding sequence is TGTGCCAGCAGCTTAGGAGGCGTGAATACGCAGTATTTT. Amino acids: CASSLGGVNTQYF.